This T cell receptor (beta chain) was captured by sequencing in a study of human T cells and chemical hapten exposure. Study-wide findings and caveats: Expanded TCR sets contained significantly more large CDR3 similarity clusters than controls.

V was shortened by 5 bases and J by 6 bases, with 13 bases between the two germline ends. This CDR3 spans 13 amino acids. Germline V CDR1 and CDR2: SNHLY, FYNNEI. Time point here: patch test 2, 6 weeks after DPC sensitization. Described treatment: therapeutic diphenylcyclopropenone sensitization with weekly scalp DPC. This clonotype was seen ten or more times. Antigen specificity is unknown. Methods used by the authors: Samples contained a median of roughly 99,000 TCRs, with a range of roughly 20,000 to 750,000. TCRdb re-analysed the RACE reads in MiXCR, keeping a single row per CDR3 protein. None of the V and J calls come from the authors' own analysis; TCRdb made them. The data show some 100,000 distinct CDR3 sequences, roughly a tenth seen once.

This TCR derives from a woman aged 40-49 years with alopecia areata. Some clones in this sample may be carry-over from other donors' samples. The chain links TRBV2 to TRBJ1-1, with D possibly matching TRBD1 (5 bases). The sequencing here drew on whole blood, taken in connection with sensitization to the hapten diphenylcyclopropenone (DPC). CDR3 loop: CASSLARGAEAFF. The CDR3 DNA is TGTGCCAGCAGTCTAGCGAGAGGGGCTGAAGCTTTCTTT.